This T cell receptor (beta chain) was captured by sequencing in a study of control samples from healthy donors and cancer patients. Profiling relied on immunoSEQ multiplex PCR, and the TCRdb table lists in-frame clones only, not all of them. The repertoire holds a few hundred thousand clones, with approximately 90% as singletons. Germline V gene lookup returns CDR1 GTSNPN and CDR2 SVGIG (reference sequence). The CDR3 totals 16 residues. The V segment lost 1 base and the J segment 3 bases; nucleotides outside the gene matches: 9. The chain combines TRBV30 with TRBJ1-5; 7 nucleotides line up with TRBD1. The clonotype comes from a man aged 35 to 55 with head and neck cancer. Source material: PBMCs. CDR3 loop: CAWSERQGLPNQPQHF. The CDR3 DNA follows: TGTGCCTGGAGTGAGAGACAGGGTCTCCCCAATCAGCCCCAGCATTTT.